The entry that follows covers one T cell receptor (beta chain) sequence. Its specificity is not known. The PCR made use of 60 Vbeta and 13 Jbeta primers. Repertoires were generated with immunoSEQ multiplex PCR, while TCRdb's copy carries only in-frame clones and drops some. Of over 130,000 clones in the sample, around 75% were seen once. This CDR3 is built from 14 residues. Between the trimmed V and J ends, which lost 0 bases and 8 bases, there was a span of 10 bases. These data come from a study of cytomegalovirus exposure and HLA in healthy donors. Study-wide results and limits: By HLA locus, TCR association rates varied in a later analysis, with DRB1 showing the most and HLA-C the fewest. A later analysis linked 15,000 to 20,000 TCR beta sequences to HLA alleles at 0.05 false discovery rate.

Sequenced material: PBMCs. The sequence was obtained from a female donor in good health and CMV-seronegative. This chain joins TRBV6-7 and TRBJ1-4; TRBD1 is a possible D gene (6 bases). TRBV6-7 is reported as an ORF; its role is uncertain. DNA of the CDR3: TGTGCCAGCAGTTACTCGATCAGGGGAGAAAAACTGTTTTTT. Residues: CASSYSIRGEKLFF.